The clone carrying this T cell receptor (beta chain) came up many times. The target antigen is unknown. The V gene lost 6 bases and the J gene lost 3 bases, with 10 bases spanning the gap. The CDR3 is made up of 13 amino acids. The data were taken from a study of T-cell memory formation after mild COVID-19. Study results and limitations: The pre-infection memory compartment contained some responding clones, suggesting cross-reactive memory joined. Among CD4+ contracting clones, most were CM and EM, and CD8+ ones EMRA.

5'RACE, which relied on constant-segment primers, yielded TCR alpha and TCR beta cDNA libraries carrying sample barcodes and UMIs. TCRdb itself ran the 5' RACE reads through MiXCR, one entry per CDR3 protein. This table has 350,000 to 550,000 distinct CDR3 sequences, approximately 18% appearing once. The V call is TRBV12-3 or TRBV12-4, the J call TRBJ2-3; D gene uncertain. This receptor was identified in a man younger than 30 who had mild COVID-19 (a few samples of this study predate the infection). Cell type and time point are not known. Sequenced: PBMCs or a T cell subset sorted from them (not recorded which). This CDR3 is CASRVVGTDTQYF. The CDR3 DNA reads TGTGCCAGCAGGGTTGTTGGAACAGATACGCAGTATTTT.